One sample yielded the 13 T cell receptor beta chains listed below, sequenced in a study of response to subunit inactivated influenza vaccine. TCRdb re-called the RT-PCR reads with MiXCR, one entry per CDR3 protein. The repertoire holds 500,000 to 600,000 distinct CDR3 sequences, less than 15% seen once, with over 8.5% in the top ten. The material was PBMCs from blood, obtained 11 to 12 days after vaccination. The receptor source for this set is a man aged 45-65 years who received an inactivated influenza vaccine.

At least ten counts were recorded for this clonotype. The V and J genes are TRBV25-1 and TRBJ2-3; the D is unclear. Germline V gives CDR1 MGHDK, CDR2 SYGVNS. There are 13 residues in the CDR3. V lost 6 bases to trimming and J lost 3 bases, with 10 bases between them. CDR3 protein: CASRPSGTDTQYF. The CDR3 DNA is TGTGCCAGCAGGCCCAGTGGGACAGATACGCAGTATTTT. The full variable domain, rest sourced from reference TRBV25-1 and TRBJ2-3, is EADIYQTPRYLVIGTGKKITLECSQTMGHDKMYWYQQDPGMELHLIHYSYGVNSTEKGDLSSESTVSRIRTEHFPLTLESARPSHTSQYLCASRPSGTDTQYFGPGTRLTVL.

The chain employs TRBV12-3 or TRBV12-4 and TRBJ2-3; D is unclear. This CDR3 has 14 residues. Trimming stripped 3 bases from V and 0 bases from J, with 7 bases between. The DNA of the CDR3 is TGTGCCAGCAGTTTCAGCCTGAGCACAGATACGCAGTATTTT. Translating it yields CASSFSLSTDTQYF.

The sample holds a few counts of this clonotype. This CDR3 reads CSAPAGGPGEYF. The CDR3 bases are TGCAGTGCTCCAGCGGGAGGGCCGGGAGAGTACTTC. This rearrangement joins TRBV20-1 to TRBJ2-7; 10 bases agree with TRBD2. This CDR3 is 12 amino acids long. V lost 5 bases and J lost 11; bases outside the gene matches: 9. Germline CDR1 and CDR2: DFQATT and SNEGSKA (reference sequence).

V and J are TRBV3-1 and TRBJ2-7, with D maybe TRBD2 (6 bases). The V end lost 1 base, the J end lost 3 bases, and 10 bases lay between the germline ends. This CDR3 comprises 14 residues. In germline, CDR1 is LGHDT, CDR2 YNNKEL (reference sequence). CDR3 bases: TGTGCCAGCAGCCAAGCCCTAGCGAACTACGAGCAGTACTTC. This sequence encodes CASSQALANYEQYF.

This clonotype has more than one count but fewer than ten. The V call is TRBV5-6, the J call TRBJ2-7; the D gene could be TRBD1 or TRBD2 (6 bases each). V lost 0 bases, J lost 4 bases, and 14 bases lay in between. Germline V gene data show CDR1 as SGHDT and CDR2 as YYEEEE. This CDR3 has 15 residues. CDR3 sequence reads: CASSLVPGAKYEQYF. CDR3 nucleotide sequence: TGTGCCAGCAGCTTGGTTCCGGGGGCTAAATACGAGCAGTACTTC. Complete variable domain (other parts from reference TRBV5-6 and TRBJ2-7): DAGVTQSPTHLIKTRGQQVTLRCSPKSGHDTVSWYQQALGQGPQFIFQYYEEEERQRGNFPDRFSGHQFPNYSSELNVNALLLGDSALYLCASSLVPGAKYEQYFGPGTRLTVT.

This clonotype was observed a handful of times. DNA for the CDR3: TGTGCCATCAGTGCGGGGGGGGCCTCCTACGAGCAGTACTTC. It is translated as CAISAGGASYEQYF. The chain uses TRBV10-3 and TRBJ2-7; the match to TRBD2 covers 8 bases. The junction had 2 bases not matched to a gene; V was cut back by 4 bases and J by 0 bases. CDR3 length: 14 residues. Germline V lookup: CDR1 ENHRY, CDR2 SYGVKD.

This clonotype has a handful of counts. The J gene is TRBJ2-1, the V gene TRBV7-2; D is unclear. Trimming stripped 2 bases from V and 0 bases from J, with 11 bases between. The CDR3 spans 16 residues. In germline, CDR1 is SGHTA, CDR2 FQGNSA. The CDR3 protein is CASSLRSISSYNEQFF. The CDR3 region has the DNA TGTGCCAGCAGCTTACGGAGTATTAGCTCCTACAATGAGCAGTTCTTC.

This chain links TRBV5-5 with TRBJ2-7; possibly TRBD1 for D (5 bases). Germline V lookup: CDR1 SGHKS, CDR2 YYEKEE (reference sequence). The CDR3 has 13 amino acids. V gave up 4 bases and J gave up 3 bases, with 11 bases separating them. Here the CDR3 DNA reads TGTGCCAGCAGCCCGACAGACAGCTACGAGCAGTACTTC. Its protein is CASSPTDSYEQYF.

The chain links TRBV10-3 to TRBJ2-5; D uncertain. Trimming left V 1 base short and J 5 bases short, with 11 bases between. Germline V gives CDR1 ENHRY, CDR2 SYGVKD. CDR3 length: 14 residues. Written as DNA, the CDR3 is TGTGCCATCAGTGAGTTGCAGCTTAAGGAGACCCAGTACTTC. It codes for CAISELQLKETQYF.

This clonotype showed up many times. This chain joins TRBV7-8 and TRBJ2-2; possible D gene TRBD2, 6 bases. From germline, CDR1 is SGHVS and CDR2 FQNEAQ. V gave up 8 bases and J gave up 3 bases, with 16 bases separating them. This CDR3 region has 15 residues. This chain's CDR3 is CASLEPGLYTGELFF. The CDR3 DNA is TGTGCCAGCCTTGAGCCCGGACTATACACCGGGGAGCTGTTTTTT.

V is TRBV21-1 and J is TRBJ2-1; the table's D gene call, TRBD2, was not cross checked with the DNA. TRBV21-1 is a pseudogene locus. The CDR3 has 21 residues. As DNA, the CDR3 is TGTGCCAGCAGCAAAGTCGGGGTTTTAGGACTAGCGGGAGGAACCTACAATGAGCAGTTCTTC. Translating it yields CASSKVGVLGLAGGTYNEQFF.

There are a few counts of this clonotype. The CDR3 loop reads CSVESRGDNNEQFF. The CDR3 bases are TGCAGCGTTGAAAGTCGGGGGGACAACAATGAGCAGTTCTTC. The chain combines TRBV29-1 with TRBJ2-1; a possible D gene is TRBD2 (7 bases). V was trimmed by 2 bases and J by 5 bases, leaving 13 bases between them. The germline CDR1 and CDR2 sequences are SQVTM and ANQGSEA. This CDR3 has 14 amino acids.

This clonotype was observed at least ten times. This chain joins TRBV4-1 and TRBJ1-6; no definite D call. Germline V CDR1 and CDR2: MGHRA, YSYEKL. V dropped 0 bases and J dropped 7 bases, with 7 bases sitting between them. The CDR3 consists of 14 residues. CDR3 residues: CASSQEGQNSPLHF. In DNA form, the CDR3 reads TGCGCCAGCAGCCAAGAAGGGCAGAATTCACCCCTCCACTTT.